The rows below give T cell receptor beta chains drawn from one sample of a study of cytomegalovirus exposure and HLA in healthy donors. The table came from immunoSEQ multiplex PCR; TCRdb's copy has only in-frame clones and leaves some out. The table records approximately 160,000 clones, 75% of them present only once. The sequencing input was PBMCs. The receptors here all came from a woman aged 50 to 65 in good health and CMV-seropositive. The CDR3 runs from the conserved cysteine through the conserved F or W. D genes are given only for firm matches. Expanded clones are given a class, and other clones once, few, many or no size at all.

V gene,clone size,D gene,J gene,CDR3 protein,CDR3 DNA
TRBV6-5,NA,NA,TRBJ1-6,CASSYPGGNSPLHF,TGTGCCAGCAGTTACCCGGGGGGGAATTCACCCCTCCACTTT
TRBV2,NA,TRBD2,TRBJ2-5,CASIYRGGSGETQYF,TGTGCCAGCATCTATCGGGGGGGCTCGGGGGAGACCCAGTACTTC
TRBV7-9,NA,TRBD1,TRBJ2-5,CASSSWTGQETQYF,TGTGCCAGCAGCTCGTGGACAGGACAAGAGACCCAGTACTTC
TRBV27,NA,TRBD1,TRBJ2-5,CASSSQGDTETQYF,TGTGCCAGCAGTTCACAGGGGGATACAGAGACCCAGTACTTC
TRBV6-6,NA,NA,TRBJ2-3,CASSTRLDTDTQYF,TGTGCCAGCAGTACTCGACTAGACACAGATACGCAGTATTTT
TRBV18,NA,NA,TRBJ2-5,CASSPRQGETQYF,TGTGCCAGCTCACCAAGGCAGGGGGAGACCCAGTACTTC
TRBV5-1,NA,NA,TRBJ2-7,CASRGDSYSYEQYF,TGCGCCAGCAGAGGAGACAGTTACTCCTACGAGCAGTACTTC
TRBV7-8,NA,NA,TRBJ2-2,CASSLARAGAGELFF,TGTGCCAGCAGCTTAGCGCGGGCAGGGGCCGGGGAGCTGTTTTTT
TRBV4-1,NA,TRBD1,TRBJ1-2,CASSQKGTGAGYTF,TGCGCCAGCAGTCAAAAAGGGACAGGGGCTGGCTACACCTTC
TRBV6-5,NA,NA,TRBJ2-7,CASSYKEGVYEQYF,TGTGCCAGCAGTTATAAGGAAGGGGTATACGAGCAGTACTTC
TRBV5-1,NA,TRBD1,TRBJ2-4,CASRPTGLNIQYF,TGCGCCAGCCGACCGACAGGGTTAAACATTCAGTACTTC
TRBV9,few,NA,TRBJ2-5,CASSPGRGASYMVTQYF,TGTGCCAGCAGCCCGGGTCGGGGGGCGAGCTATATGGTAACCCAGTACTTC
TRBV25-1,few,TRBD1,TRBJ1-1,CASRDRGNTEAFF,TGTGCCAGCAGGGACAGGGGGAACACTGAAGCTTTCTTT
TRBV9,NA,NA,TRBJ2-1,CASSITGNSYNEQFF,TGTGCCAGCAGCATCACAGGGAACTCCTACAATGAGCAGTTCTTC
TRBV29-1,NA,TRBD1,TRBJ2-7,CSVRQGPYEQYF,TGCAGCGTGCGACAGGGGCCCTACGAGCAGTACTTC
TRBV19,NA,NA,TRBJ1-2,CASSPENYGYTF,TGTGCCAGTAGTCCCGAGAACTATGGCTACACCTTC
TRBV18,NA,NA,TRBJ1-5,CASSDSLGNQPQHF,TGTGCCAGCTCCGACAGTTTGGGCAATCAGCCCCAGCATTTT
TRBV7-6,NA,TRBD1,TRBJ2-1,CASSTGQGLKSYNEQFF,TGTGCCAGCAGCACCGGACAGGGTCTAAAGTCCTACAATGAGCAGTTCTTC
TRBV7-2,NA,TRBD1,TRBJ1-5,CASSFRGTGNQPQHF,TGTGCCAGCAGCTTCAGGGGGACAGGGAATCAGCCCCAGCATTTT
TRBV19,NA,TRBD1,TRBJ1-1,CASTQGAKWAEAFF,TGTGCCAGTACTCAGGGGGCTAAGTGGGCTGAAGCTTTCTTT
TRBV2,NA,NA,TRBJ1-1,CASSAPDRYFCEAFF,TGTGCCAGCAGTGCCCCTGACAGGTATTTTTGTGAAGCTTTCTTT
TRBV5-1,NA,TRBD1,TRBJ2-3,CASSWDRGTDTQYF,TGCGCCAGCAGTTGGGACAGGGGGACAGATACGCAGTATTTT
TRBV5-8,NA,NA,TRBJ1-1,CASSFPMNTEAFF,TGTGCCAGCAGCTTCCCCATGAACACTGAAGCTTTCTTT
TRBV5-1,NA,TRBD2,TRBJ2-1,CASSLKLAGNEQFF,TGCGCCAGCAGCTTAAAACTAGCGGGCAATGAGCAGTTCTTC
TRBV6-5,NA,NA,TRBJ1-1,CASSPDRDLNTEAFF,TGTGCCAGCAGCCCCGATAGGGACTTGAACACTGAAGCTTTCTTT
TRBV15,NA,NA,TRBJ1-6,CATSNGGNSPLHF,TGTGCCACCAGCAATGGAGGAAATTCACCCCTCCACTTT
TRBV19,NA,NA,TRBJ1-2,CASNFGRGFGYTF,TGTGCCAGTAACTTCGGGAGGGGCTTTGGCTACACCTTC
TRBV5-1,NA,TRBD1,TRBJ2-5,CASSPQTGPETQYF,TGCGCCAGCAGCCCACAGACAGGGCCCGAGACCCAGTACTTC
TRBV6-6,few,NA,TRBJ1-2,CASSFYRDTTSYGYTF,TGTGCCAGCAGTTTCTACAGGGACACCACGAGCTATGGCTACACCTTC
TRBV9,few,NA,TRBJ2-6,CASSVGGQRSGANVLTF,TGTGCCAGCAGCGTAGGTGGACAACGCTCTGGGGCCAACGTCCTGACTTTC
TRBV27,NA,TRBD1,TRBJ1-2,CASSLRGQQANYGYTF,TGTGCCAGCAGTTTAAGGGGACAGCAAGCTAACTATGGCTACACCTTC
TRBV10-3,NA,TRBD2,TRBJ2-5,CATGGEGPQETQYF,TGTGCCACCGGGGGGGAGGGCCCACAAGAGACCCAGTACTTC
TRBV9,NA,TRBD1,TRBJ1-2,CASSANRDRGLYGYTF,TGTGCCAGCAGCGCCAACCGGGACAGGGGTCTCTATGGCTACACCTTC
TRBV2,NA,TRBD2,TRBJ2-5,CASTLSGGETQYF,TGTGCCAGCACTCTAAGCGGGGGGGAGACCCAGTACTTC
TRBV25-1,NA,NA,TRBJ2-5,CASKQGETQYF,TGTGCCAGCAAGCAGGGGGAGACCCAGTACTTC
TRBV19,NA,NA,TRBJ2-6,CASSPFSGANVLTF,TGTGCCAGTAGCCCCTTCTCTGGGGCCAACGTCCTGACTTTC
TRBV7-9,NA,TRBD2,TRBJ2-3,CASSLLSGGADTQYF,TGTGCCAGCAGCCTCTTAAGCGGGGGGGCAGATACGCAGTATTTT
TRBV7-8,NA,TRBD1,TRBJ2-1,CASSFRRTGQYYNEQFF,TGTGCCAGCAGCTTCAGACGGACAGGACAATACTACAATGAGCAGTTCTTC
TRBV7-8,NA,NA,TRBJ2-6,CASSLGHSGANVLTF,TGTGCCAGCAGCTTAGGACATTCTGGGGCCAACGTCCTGACTTTC
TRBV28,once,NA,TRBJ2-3,CASSLSAGRSTDTQYF,TGTGCCAGCAGTTTATCGGCAGGTAGGAGCACAGATACGCAGTATTTT
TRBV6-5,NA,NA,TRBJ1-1,CASTRGTEAFF,TGTGCCAGCACCCGCGGTACTGAAGCTTTCTTT
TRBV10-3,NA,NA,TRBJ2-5,CAISESPGETQYF,TGTGCCATCAGTGAGTCCCCCGGGGAGACCCAGTACTTC
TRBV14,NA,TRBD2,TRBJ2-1,CASSQTRGGLYNEQFF,TGTGCCAGCAGCCAGACCCGGGGGGGCCTCTACAATGAGCAGTTCTTC
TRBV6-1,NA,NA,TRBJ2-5,CASSGGGGAKTQYF,TGTGCCAGCTCCGGGGGTGGGGGGGCCAAGACCCAGTACTTC
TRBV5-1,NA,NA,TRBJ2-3,CASKDSFDTQYF,TGCGCCAGCAAGGACAGCTTCGATACGCAGTATTTT
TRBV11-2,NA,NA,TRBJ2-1,CASSPRLESISYNEQFF,TGTGCCAGCAGCCCTAGACTAGAGTCGATCTCCTACAATGAGCAGTTCTTC
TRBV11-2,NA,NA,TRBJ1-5,CASSPGYSLGQPQHF,TGTGCCAGCAGCCCGGGATATTCCCTGGGGCAGCCCCAGCATTTT
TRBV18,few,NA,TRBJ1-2,CASSPRNGDYGYTF,TGTGCCAGCTCACCACGAAACGGTGACTATGGCTACACCTTC
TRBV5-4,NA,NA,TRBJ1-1,CASSPAGNTEAFF,TGTGCCAGCAGTCCGGCAGGGAACACTGAAGCTTTCTTT
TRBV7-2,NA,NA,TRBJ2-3,CASSLQGMDTQYF,TGTGCCAGCAGCTTACAGGGGATGGATACGCAGTATTTT
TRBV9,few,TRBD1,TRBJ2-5,CASSVVGTGVETQYF,TGTGCCAGCAGCGTAGTTGGGACAGGGGTAGAGACCCAGTACTTC
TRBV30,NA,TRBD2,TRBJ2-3,CAWNTGGRLDTQYF,TGTGCCTGGAATACGGGGGGGCGCTTGGATACGCAGTATTTT
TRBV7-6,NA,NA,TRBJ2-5,CASSQSVGQRRETQYF,TGTGCCAGCAGTCAATCGGTCGGACAGCGTAGGGAGACCCAGTACTTC
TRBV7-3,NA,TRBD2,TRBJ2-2,CASSIGTSGTGELFF,TGTGCCAGCAGCATAGGGACTAGCGGGACCGGGGAGCTGTTTTTT
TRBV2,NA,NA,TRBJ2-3,CASSLTNTDTQYF,TGTGCCAGCAGTTTGACAAACACAGATACGCAGTATTTT
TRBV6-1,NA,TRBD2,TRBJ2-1,CASSGPNVGGHEQFF,TGTGCCAGCAGTGGGCCGAATGTGGGAGGGCATGAGCAGTTCTTC
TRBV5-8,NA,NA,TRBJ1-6,CASSLEAGRYSPLHF,TGTGCCAGCAGCTTGGAAGCAGGAAGGTATTCACCCCTCCACTTT